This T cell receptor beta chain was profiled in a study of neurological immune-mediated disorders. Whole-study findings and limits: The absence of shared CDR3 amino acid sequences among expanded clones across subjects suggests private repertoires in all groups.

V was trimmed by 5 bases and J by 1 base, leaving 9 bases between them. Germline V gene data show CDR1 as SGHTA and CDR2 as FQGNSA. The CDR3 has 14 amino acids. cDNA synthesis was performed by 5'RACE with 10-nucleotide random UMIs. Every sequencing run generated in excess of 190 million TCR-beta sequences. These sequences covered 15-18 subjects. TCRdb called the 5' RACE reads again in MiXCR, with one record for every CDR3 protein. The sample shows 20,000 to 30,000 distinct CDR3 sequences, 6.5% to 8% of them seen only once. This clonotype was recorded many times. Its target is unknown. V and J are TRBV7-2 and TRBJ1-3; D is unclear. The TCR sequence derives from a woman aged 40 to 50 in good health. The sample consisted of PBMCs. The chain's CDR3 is CASSQGYSGNTIYF. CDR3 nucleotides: TGTGCCAGCAGCCAAGGGTATTCTGGAAACACCATATATTTT. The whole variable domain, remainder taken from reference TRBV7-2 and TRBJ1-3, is GAGVSQSPSNKVTEKGKDVELRCDPISGHTALYWYRQSLGQGLEFLIYFQGNSAPDKSGLPSDRFSAERTGGSVSTLTIQRTQQEDSAVYLCASSQGYSGNTIYFGEGSWLTVV.